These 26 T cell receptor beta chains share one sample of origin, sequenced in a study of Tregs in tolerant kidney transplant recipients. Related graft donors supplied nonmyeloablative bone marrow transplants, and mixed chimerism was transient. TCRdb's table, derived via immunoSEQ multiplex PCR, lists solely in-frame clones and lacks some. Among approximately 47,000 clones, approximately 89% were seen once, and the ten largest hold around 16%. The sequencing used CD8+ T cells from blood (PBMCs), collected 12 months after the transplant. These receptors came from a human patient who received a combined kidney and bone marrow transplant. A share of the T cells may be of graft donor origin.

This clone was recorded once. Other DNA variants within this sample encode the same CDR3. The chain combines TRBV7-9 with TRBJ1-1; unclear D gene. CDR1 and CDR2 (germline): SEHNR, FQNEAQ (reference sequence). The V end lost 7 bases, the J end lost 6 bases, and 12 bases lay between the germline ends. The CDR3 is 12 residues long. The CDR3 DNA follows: TGTGCCAGCACTCTGGGAGGCGCTGAAGCTTTCTTT. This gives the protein CASTLGGAEAFF.

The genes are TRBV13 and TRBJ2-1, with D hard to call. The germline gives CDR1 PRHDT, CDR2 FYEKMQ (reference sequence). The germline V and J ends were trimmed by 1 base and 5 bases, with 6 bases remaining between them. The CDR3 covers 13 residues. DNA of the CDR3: TGTGCCAGCAGCTTAGAAAGAGACAATGAGCAGTTCTTC. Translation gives CASSLERDNEQFF.

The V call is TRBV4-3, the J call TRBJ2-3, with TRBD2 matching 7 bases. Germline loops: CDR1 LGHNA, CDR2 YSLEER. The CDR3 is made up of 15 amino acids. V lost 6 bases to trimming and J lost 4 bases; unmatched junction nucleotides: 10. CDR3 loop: CASSAGTTRADTQYF. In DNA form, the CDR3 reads TGCGCCAGCAGTGCGGGGACTACCCGGGCAGATACGCAGTATTTT.

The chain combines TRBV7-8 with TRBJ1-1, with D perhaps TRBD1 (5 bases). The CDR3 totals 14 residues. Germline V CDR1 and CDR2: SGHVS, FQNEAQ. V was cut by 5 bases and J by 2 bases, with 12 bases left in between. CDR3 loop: CASSQAQANTEAFF. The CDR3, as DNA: TGTGCCAGCAGCCAGGCACAGGCCAACACTGAAGCTTTCTTT.

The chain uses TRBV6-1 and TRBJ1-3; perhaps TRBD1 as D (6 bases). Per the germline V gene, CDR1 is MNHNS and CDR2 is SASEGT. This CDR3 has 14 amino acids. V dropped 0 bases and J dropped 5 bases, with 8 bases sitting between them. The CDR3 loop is CASSEAGDRNTIYF. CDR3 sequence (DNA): TGTGCCAGCAGTGAAGCGGGGGACAGAAACACCATATATTTT.

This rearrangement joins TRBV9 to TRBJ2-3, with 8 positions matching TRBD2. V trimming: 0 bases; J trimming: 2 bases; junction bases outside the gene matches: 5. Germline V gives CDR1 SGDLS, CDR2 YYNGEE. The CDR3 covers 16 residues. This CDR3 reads CASSVGPGGFTDTQYF. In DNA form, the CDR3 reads TGTGCCAGCAGCGTAGGTCCGGGAGGGTTCACAGATACGCAGTATTTT. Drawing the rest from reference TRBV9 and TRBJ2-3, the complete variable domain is DSGVTQTPKHLITATGQRVTLRCSPRSGDLSVYWYQQSLDQGLQFLIQYYNGEERAKGNILERFSAQQFPDLHSELNLSSLELGDSALYFCASSVGPGGFTDTQYFGPGTRLTVL.

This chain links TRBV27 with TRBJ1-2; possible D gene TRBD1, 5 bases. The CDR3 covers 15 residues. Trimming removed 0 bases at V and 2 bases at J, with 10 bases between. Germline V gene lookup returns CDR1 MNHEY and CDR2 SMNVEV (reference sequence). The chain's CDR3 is CASSLSAGSNYGYTF. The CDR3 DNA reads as TGTGCCAGCAGTTTATCTGCAGGGTCCAACTATGGCTACACCTTC.

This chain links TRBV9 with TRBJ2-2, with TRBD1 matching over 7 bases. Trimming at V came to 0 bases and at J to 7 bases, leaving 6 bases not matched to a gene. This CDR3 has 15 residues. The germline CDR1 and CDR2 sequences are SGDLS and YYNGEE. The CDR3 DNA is TGTGCCAGCAGCGTAGAGGGGGCTGGGATCGGGGAGCTGTTTTTT. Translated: CASSVEGAGIGELFF.

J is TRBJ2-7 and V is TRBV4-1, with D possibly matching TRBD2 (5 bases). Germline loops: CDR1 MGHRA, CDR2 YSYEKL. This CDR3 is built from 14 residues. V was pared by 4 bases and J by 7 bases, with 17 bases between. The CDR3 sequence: CASSRVEGDLEQYF. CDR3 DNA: TGCGCCAGCAGCCGGGTCGAGGGCGATTTAGAGCAGTACTTC.

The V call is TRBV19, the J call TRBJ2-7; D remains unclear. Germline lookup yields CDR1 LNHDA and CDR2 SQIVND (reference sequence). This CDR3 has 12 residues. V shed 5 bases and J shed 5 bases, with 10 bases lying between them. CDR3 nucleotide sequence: TGTGCCAGTAGTCCCGGGTACCACGAGCAGTACTTC. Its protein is CASSPGYHEQYF.

The CDR3: CASSQGQGVAGELFF. The CDR3, as DNA: TGCGCCAGCAGCCAAGGACAGGGGGTGGCAGGGGAGCTGTTTTTT. The chain couples TRBV4-3 to TRBJ2-2; TRBD1 matches 9 bases. Germline loops: CDR1 LGHNA, CDR2 YSLEER. The CDR3 runs 15 residues. V lost 1 base to trimming and J lost 8 bases; unmatched junction nucleotides: 5.

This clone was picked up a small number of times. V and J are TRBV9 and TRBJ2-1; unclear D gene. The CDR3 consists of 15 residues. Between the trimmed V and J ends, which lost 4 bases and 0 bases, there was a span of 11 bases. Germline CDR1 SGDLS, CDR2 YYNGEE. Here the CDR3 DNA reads TGTGCCAGCAGCCCTCTAGAGAGCTCCTACAATGAGCAGTTCTTC. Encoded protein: CASSPLESSYNEQFF.

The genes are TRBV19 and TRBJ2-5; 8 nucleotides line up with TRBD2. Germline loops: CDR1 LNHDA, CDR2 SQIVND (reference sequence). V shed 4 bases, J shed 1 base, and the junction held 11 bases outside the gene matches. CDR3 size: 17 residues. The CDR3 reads CASSTDVIAGLQETQYF. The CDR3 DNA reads TGTGCCAGTAGTACTGACGTGATAGCGGGACTCCAAGAGACCCAGTACTTC.

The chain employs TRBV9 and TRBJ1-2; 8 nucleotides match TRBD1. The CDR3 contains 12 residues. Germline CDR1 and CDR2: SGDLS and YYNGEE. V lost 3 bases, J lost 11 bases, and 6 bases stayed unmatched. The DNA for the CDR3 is TGTGCCAGCAGCGACCAAGGGACAGGATACACCTTC. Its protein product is CASSDQGTGYTF.

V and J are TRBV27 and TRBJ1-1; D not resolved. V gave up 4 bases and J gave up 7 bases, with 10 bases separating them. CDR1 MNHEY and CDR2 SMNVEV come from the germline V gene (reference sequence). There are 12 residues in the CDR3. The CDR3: CASSSGSYEAFF. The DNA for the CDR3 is TGTGCCAGCAGTTCGGGGTCTTATGAAGCTTTCTTT.

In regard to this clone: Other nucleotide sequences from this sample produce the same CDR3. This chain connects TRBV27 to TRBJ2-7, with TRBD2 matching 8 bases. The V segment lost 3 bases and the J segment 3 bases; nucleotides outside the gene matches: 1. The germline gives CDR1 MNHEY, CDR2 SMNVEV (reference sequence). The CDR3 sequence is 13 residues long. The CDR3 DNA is TGTGCCAGCAGTTTGGGACTAGACTACGAGCAGTACTTC. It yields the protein CASSLGLDYEQYF.

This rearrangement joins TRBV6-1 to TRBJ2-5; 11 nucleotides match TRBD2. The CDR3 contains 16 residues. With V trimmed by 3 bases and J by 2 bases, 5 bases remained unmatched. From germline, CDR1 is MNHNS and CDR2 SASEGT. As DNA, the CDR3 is TGTGCCAGCAGTGAGGGACTAGCGGTTTATCAAGAGACCCAGTACTTC. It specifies CASSEGLAVYQETQYF.

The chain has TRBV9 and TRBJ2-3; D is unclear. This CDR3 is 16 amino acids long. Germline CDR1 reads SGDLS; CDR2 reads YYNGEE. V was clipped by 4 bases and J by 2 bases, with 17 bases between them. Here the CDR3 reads CASSISPLGYTDTQYF. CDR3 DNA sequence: TGTGCCAGCAGCATTAGCCCCCTAGGATACACAGATACGCAGTATTTT.

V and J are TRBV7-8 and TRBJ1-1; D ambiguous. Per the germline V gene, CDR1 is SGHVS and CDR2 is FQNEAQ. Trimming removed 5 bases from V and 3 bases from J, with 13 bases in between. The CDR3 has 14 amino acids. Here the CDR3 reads CASSPTVGDTEAFF. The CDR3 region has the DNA TGTGCCAGCAGCCCTACTGTGGGAGACACTGAAGCTTTCTTT.

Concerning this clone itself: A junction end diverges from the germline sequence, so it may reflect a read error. The DNA for the CDR3 is TGTGCCAGCAGCTTAGGTGAGCCGGTCTTT. It translates to CASSLGEPVF. The chain employs TRBV11-2 and TRBJ1-1; D uncertain. CDR1 is SGHAT and CDR2 is FQNNGV in the germline V gene. The CDR3 length is 10 residues.

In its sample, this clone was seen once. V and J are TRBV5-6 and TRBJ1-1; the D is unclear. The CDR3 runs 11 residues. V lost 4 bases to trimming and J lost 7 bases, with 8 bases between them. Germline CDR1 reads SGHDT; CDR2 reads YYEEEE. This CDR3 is CASSAPGEAFF. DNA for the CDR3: TGTGCCAGCAGCGCCCCGGGTGAAGCTTTCTTT.

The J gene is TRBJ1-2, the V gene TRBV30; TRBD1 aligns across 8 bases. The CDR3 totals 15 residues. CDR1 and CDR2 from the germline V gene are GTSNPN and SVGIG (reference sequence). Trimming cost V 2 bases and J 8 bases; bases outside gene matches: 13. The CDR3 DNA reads TGTGCCTGGAGTAGCCCGGGACAGGTGTTTCACGGCTACACCTTC. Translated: CAWSSPGQVFHGYTF.

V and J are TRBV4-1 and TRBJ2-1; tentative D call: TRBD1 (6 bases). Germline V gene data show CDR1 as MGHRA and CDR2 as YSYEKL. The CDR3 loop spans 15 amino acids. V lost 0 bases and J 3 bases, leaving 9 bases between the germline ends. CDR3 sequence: CASSQEGRGYNEQFF. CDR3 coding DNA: TGCGCCAGCAGCCAAGAAGGCAGGGGCTACAATGAGCAGTTCTTC.

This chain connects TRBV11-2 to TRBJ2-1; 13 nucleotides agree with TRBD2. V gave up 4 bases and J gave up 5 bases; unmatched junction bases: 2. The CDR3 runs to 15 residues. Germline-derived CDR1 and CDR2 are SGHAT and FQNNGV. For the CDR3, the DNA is TGTGCCAGCAGCTCCACTAGCGGGGGGGACAATGAGCAGTTCTTC. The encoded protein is CASSSTSGGDNEQFF.

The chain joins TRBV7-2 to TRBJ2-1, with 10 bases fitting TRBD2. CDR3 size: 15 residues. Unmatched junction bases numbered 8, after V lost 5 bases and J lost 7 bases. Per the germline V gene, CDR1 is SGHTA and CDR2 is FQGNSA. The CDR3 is CASSQWGLATNEQFF. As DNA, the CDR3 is TGTGCCAGCAGCCAATGGGGACTAGCGACGAATGAGCAGTTCTTC. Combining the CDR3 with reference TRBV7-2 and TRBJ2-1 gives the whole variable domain GAGVSQSPSNKVTEKGKDVELRCDPISGHTALYWYRQSLGQGLEFLIYFQGNSAPDKSGLPSDRFSAERTGGSVSTLTIQRTQQEDSAVYLCASSQWGLATNEQFFGPGTRLTVL.

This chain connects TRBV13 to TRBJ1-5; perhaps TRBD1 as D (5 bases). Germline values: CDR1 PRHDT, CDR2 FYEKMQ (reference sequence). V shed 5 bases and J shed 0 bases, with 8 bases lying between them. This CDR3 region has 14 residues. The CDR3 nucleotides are TGTGCCAGCAGCCGACAGTATAGCAATCAGCCCCAGCATTTT. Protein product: CASSRQYSNQPQHF.